This T cell receptor (beta chain) was identified during a study of blood T cells in healthy people across ages (dated by TCRdb to between 2014 and 2017). General notes on the study: In model experiments, template switching captured about one uniquely barcoded TCR beta cDNA molecule for every two T cells. Donors of different ages were randomly distributed across sequencing lanes to avoid experimental bias. Using deep sequencing normalized with unique cDNA molecular identifiers, the study measured how TCR beta repertoire diversity changes with age. Donors were grouped into four age groups: young (average 16 years), middle-aged (39), aged (roughly 62) and long-lived (just over 80). Using the same blood draw, the study looked at two additional independent replicas of 1 million unique cDNA reads for two donors, one aged 18 to 30 and the other aged 80 or older.

To prepare the library, 5' RACE was applied. This sample was sequenced with an Illumina HiSeq 2500. A second PCR of 7 to 11 cycles was performed with a sample-barcoded 5' primer and a J-beta primer mix. A unique molecular identifier was introduced onto each TCR beta cDNA molecule by a template-switch 5' adaptor carrying 12 random nucleotides. Each sample yielded at least 2.5 million CDR3-containing paired-end reads. The Mint cDNA synthesis kit, primed by a TRBC-specific oligonucleotide, was used to synthesize first-strand cDNA from all RNA. After uracil-DNA glycosylase treatment, a first 18-cycle PCR used universal primers M1SS and BC2_uni_R on all cDNA. Regarding the original processing steps: Normalization of each sample was performed by random selection of 1 million high-quality reads, each carrying a distinct molecular identifier. Reads with shared molecular identifiers were discarded instead of being binned into consensus sequences. MiTCR, set to a Q25 quality threshold and the strictest error-elimination algorithm, was used for CDR3 identification, clonotype clustering and error correction. A nonparametric unseen species model using Euler transformation provided a lower-bound estimate of total TCR beta diversity. TCRdb itself trimmed the public reads at Q25 with fastp, ran MiXCR and retained productive beta chains. Rows with a matching CDR3 protein are joined into one entry that keeps the most common DNA and genes. TCRdb, not the authors, supplied the V and J calls. Within this sample are about 810,000 distinct CDR3 sequences, with around 34% of them counted one time only. The ten largest account for approximately 13% of the sample.

Here is what the overall study found, with its caveats: Observed TCR beta diversity per million T cells fell roughly linearly with age, and a significant reduction was already apparent by age around 40. Because the CMV infection status of the donors was unknown, age-related changes in expanded clonotypes may potentially have been confounded. Bulk unsorted PBMC profiling prevented conclusive comparison of naive and antigen-experienced compartments. A strong correlation was found between observed TCR beta diversity and the percentage of naive T cells measured by flow cytometry. The long-lived group showed more naive CD4+ T cells, fewer expanded clones and increased TCR diversity than the aged group, suggesting age selection. Total diversity estimates from one million sequenced T cells were considered lower bounds and underestimates.

Donors were 40 or so systemically healthy Caucasian individuals from Russia aged roughly 6 to 100 years. Each donor gave approximately 9.3 milliliters of peripheral blood, collected into EDTA-treated Vacutainer tubes. Ficoll-Paque density-gradient centrifugation was used to isolate PBMCs, with at least 7 million per sample. Trizol reagent was used to extract total RNA from the PBMCs, yielding at least 6 micrograms per sample. For every donor, flow cytometry on a PBMC aliquot measured the percentage of naive CD45RAhigh/CD27high T cells. This clonotype was counted at least ten times. Which antigen it targets is not known. No qualities accompany the bases; no much larger clone lies one base away. The germline V and J ends show losses of 5 bases and 8 bases respectively, and no gene match explains 12 bases of the junction. From the cysteine up to the phenylalanine, the CDR3 has a length of 15 residues. Only CDR3 DNA remains: 45 bases, in frame from the first base. The germline V gene (reference sequence) provides CDR1 SEHNR and CDR2 FQNEAQ.

Sequencing input: blood. The rearrangement combines TRBV7-9 with TRBJ2-1; 7 central bases correspond to TRBD1. This receptor was identified in a man between 18 and 35 years old in good health. The DNA reads TGTGCCAGCAGCCGGGGACAGTGGTTGAGAGATGAGCAGTTCTTC. Its amino acids are CASSRGQWLRDEQFF.